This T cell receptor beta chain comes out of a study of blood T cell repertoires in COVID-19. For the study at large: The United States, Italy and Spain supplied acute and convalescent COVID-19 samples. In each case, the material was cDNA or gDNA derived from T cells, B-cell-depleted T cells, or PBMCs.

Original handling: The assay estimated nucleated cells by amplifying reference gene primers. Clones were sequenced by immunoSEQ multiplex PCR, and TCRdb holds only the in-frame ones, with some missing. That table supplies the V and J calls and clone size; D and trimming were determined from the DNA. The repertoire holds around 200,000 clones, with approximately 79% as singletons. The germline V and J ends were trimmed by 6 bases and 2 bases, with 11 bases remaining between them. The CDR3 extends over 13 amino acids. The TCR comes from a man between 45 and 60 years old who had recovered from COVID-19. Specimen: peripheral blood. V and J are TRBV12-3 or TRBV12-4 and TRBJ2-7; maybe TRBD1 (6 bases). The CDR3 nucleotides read TGTGCCAGCAGGAGGGGGAGTGCCTACGAGCAGTACTTC. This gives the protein CASRRGSAYEQYF.